The 27 T cell receptor beta chains reported below all come from one sample, sequenced in a study of blood T cell repertoires in COVID-19. TCRdb keeps only in-frame clones here, not all; method: immunoSEQ multiplex PCR. The sample holds just under 300,000 clones, around nine tenths seen once. The sequenced material came from peripheral blood. These receptor sequences come from a man between 70 and 80 years old with acute or convalescent COVID-19.

V gene TRBV2 combines with J gene TRBJ2-1; 7 positions agree with TRBD2. CDR1 SNHLY and CDR2 FYNNEI come from the germline V gene. The junction had 12 bases not matched to a gene; V was cut back by 2 bases and J by 5 bases. The CDR3 consists of 17 residues. The CDR3 nucleotides are TGTGCCAGCAGTGAACCACCGGGAGGCAGTCCCAACAATGAGCAGTTCTTC. Its translation is CASSEPPGGSPNNEQFF.

Comment on this clone: Other DNA sequences of this sample code for an identical CDR3. The V and J genes are TRBV3-1 (or the pseudogene TRBV3-2) and TRBJ1-3; the D gene is possibly TRBD1 (5 bases). Germline V gene lookup returns CDR1 LGHDT and CDR2 YNNKEL (reference sequence). The germline V and J ends were trimmed by 2 bases and 0 bases, with 5 bases remaining between them. This CDR3 has 14 residues. CDR3 sequence (DNA): TGTGCCAGCAGCCAACAGGGCTCTGGAAACACCATATATTTT. Protein: CASSQQGSGNTIYF.

The DNA of the CDR3 is TGCGCCAGCAGCTTGGACGGCTATAATTCACCCCTCCACTTT. Its translation is CASSLDGYNSPLHF. The J gene is TRBJ1-6, the V gene TRBV5-1; D is ambiguous. Trimming stripped 0 bases from V and 3 bases from J, with 4 bases between. The CDR3 covers 14 residues. The V gene's germline CDR1 is SGHRS and CDR2 YFSETQ.

CDR3 coding DNA: TGTGCCAGCAGCTTATCCCAGGGCTCCTACGAGCAGTACTTC. Its protein is CASSLSQGSYEQYF. The genes are TRBV7-9 and TRBJ2-7, with D possibly being TRBD1 (5 bases). This CDR3 has 14 residues. The V gene lost 2 bases and the J gene lost 0 bases, with 8 bases spanning the gap. Germline CDR1 is SEHNR and CDR2 is FQNEAQ (reference sequence).

The rearrangement links TRBV30 to TRBJ1-1; 7 nucleotides line up with TRBD1. This CDR3 is 14 amino acids long. Germline CDR1 reads GTSNPN; CDR2 reads SVGIG (reference sequence). The V segment lost 4 bases and the J segment 5 bases; nucleotides outside the gene matches: 10. The CDR3 spells CAWNPRGPRTEAFF. The CDR3 DNA sequence: TGTGCCTGGAATCCAAGGGGGCCCAGGACTGAAGCTTTCTTT.

This clone appeared once. V gene TRBV3-1 (or the pseudogene TRBV3-2) combines with J gene TRBJ1-2, with no clear D. Trimming pared 1 base from V and 4 bases from J, leaving 7 bases between. Germline V gene sequence: CDR1 LGHDT, CDR2 YNNKEL (reference sequence). CDR3 length: 13 amino acids. The CDR3 DNA reads as TGTGCCAGCAGCCAAGGATGGGCCTATGGCTACACCTTC. It codes for CASSQGWAYGYTF.

The chain carries TRBV5-4 and TRBJ1-2; possible D gene TRBD1, 6 bases. CDR1 is SGHNT, CDR2 YYREEE, per germline (reference sequence). The V end lost 5 bases, the J end lost 4 bases, and 15 bases lay between the germline ends. The CDR3 has 14 residues. Written as DNA, the CDR3 is TGTGCCAGCAGACCCACAGGGCCTATCTATGGCTACACCTTC. This encodes CASRPTGPIYGYTF.

V usage is TRBV7-3 and J usage is TRBJ2-1; TRBD2 matches at 10 bases. Germline CDR1 is SGHTA and CDR2 is FQGTGA. V gave up 5 bases and J gave up 5 bases; unmatched junction bases: 15. The CDR3 has 18 residues. The CDR3 loop reads CASSPESGGGNPHNEQFF. CDR3 bases: TGTGCCAGCAGCCCTGAGAGCGGGGGGGGAAATCCCCACAATGAGCAGTTCTTC.

The rearrangement links TRBV7-2 to TRBJ1-2; D uncertain. There are 12 residues in the CDR3. Trimming stripped 3 bases from V and 8 bases from J, with 10 bases between. The germline V gene has CDR1 SGHTA and CDR2 FQGNSA. As DNA, the CDR3 is TGTGCCAGCAGCTTGTTAGCTAAGGGCTACACCTTC. Protein product: CASSLLAKGYTF.

J is TRBJ1-1 and V is TRBV3-1 (or the pseudogene TRBV3-2); no firm D call. The CDR3 runs to 14 residues. Looked up from germline, CDR1 is LGHDT and CDR2 is YNNKEL (reference sequence). V dropped 4 bases and J dropped 4 bases, with 13 bases sitting between them. The CDR3 nucleotides are TGTGCCAGCAGCCCGCGAACCCTCGTCACTGAAGCTTTCTTT. The encoded protein is CASSPRTLVTEAFF.

This sequence joins TRBV24-1 and TRBJ1-5, with a possible D match to TRBD1 (5 bases). Germline V gene sequence: CDR1 KGHDR, CDR2 SFDVKD. The CDR3 runs to 16 residues. V was shortened by 1 base and J by 2 bases, with 11 bases between the two germline ends. The CDR3 DNA is TGTGCCACCAGTGATTTACCCAGGGTCGGCAATCAGCCCCAGCATTTT. Protein: CATSDLPRVGNQPQHF.

This chain links TRBV13 with TRBJ1-2, with D tentatively TRBD1 (5 bases). Germline V gene sequence: CDR1 PRHDT, CDR2 FYEKMQ (reference sequence). The ends were cut back, 2 bases at V and 3 bases at J, with 10 bases in the middle. The CDR3 has 14 amino acids. CDR3 DNA sequence: TGTGCCAGCAGCTTAAATAGGGGTGACTATGGCTACACCTTC. Its protein is CASSLNRGDYGYTF.

Only a few counts were recorded for this clone. V and J are TRBV7-9 and TRBJ2-7; 7 bases are shared with TRBD1. The CDR3 length is 16 residues. Germline V lookup: CDR1 SEHNR, CDR2 FQNEAQ (reference sequence). V trimming: 4 bases; J trimming: 3 bases; junction bases outside the gene matches: 12. In DNA form, the CDR3 reads TGTGCCAGCAGCTCCCCTCCCGGGACAGCTTACTACGAGCAGTACTTC. Translation: CASSSPPGTAYYEQYF.

The rearrangement links TRBV30 to TRBJ1-3; 7 nucleotides line up with TRBD1. V gave up 4 bases and J gave up 3 bases; unmatched junction bases: 6. The CDR3 spans 14 residues. Looked up from germline, CDR1 is GTSNPN and CDR2 is SVGIG (reference sequence). DNA of the CDR3: TGTGCCTGGAATACCGGGACAGTTGGAAACACCATATATTTT. It translates to CAWNTGTVGNTIYF.

The chain employs TRBV7-2 and TRBJ2-7, with D hard to call. Germline values: CDR1 SGHTA, CDR2 FQGNSA. Between the trimmed V and J ends, which lost 5 bases and 2 bases, there was a span of 10 bases. The CDR3 totals 13 residues. CDR3 DNA sequence: TGTGCCAGCAGCCCGTTCACTGCCTACGAGCAGTACTTC. Protein product: CASSPFTAYEQYF. Complete variable domain (other parts from reference TRBV7-2 and TRBJ2-7): GAGVSQSPSNKVTEKGKDVELRCDPISGHTALYWYRQSLGQGLEFLIYFQGNSAPDKSGLPSDRFSAERTGGSVSTLTIQRTQQEDSAVYLCASSPFTAYEQYFGPGTRLTVT.

The CDR3 loop reads CASSVGTGDREKLFF. The CDR3 DNA reads as TGTGCCAGCAGCGTAGGGACAGGGGATCGGGAAAAACTGTTTTTT. V gene TRBV9 combines with J gene TRBJ1-4; 9 positions agree with TRBD1. Germline-derived CDR1 and CDR2 are SGDLS and YYNGEE. V shed 0 bases, J shed 8 bases, and the junction held 5 bases outside the gene matches. The CDR3 loop spans 15 amino acids.

This clone was counted between two and nine times. DNA of the CDR3: TGTGCCAGCAGTTATACGGCAGAATCAGGGGGTTATAGCACAGATACGCAGTATTTT. Amino acids: CASSYTAESGGYSTDTQYF. The rearrangement links TRBV6-2 or TRBV6-3 to TRBJ2-3, with 7 bases lining up with TRBD1. The CDR3 is 19 residues long. Looked up from germline, CDR1 is MNHEY and CDR2 is SVGEGT. V shed 3 bases and J 0 bases; nucleotides not matched to a gene: 15.

The sample holds a few counts of this clone. V usage is TRBV28 and J usage is TRBJ1-2; D is ambiguous. V lost 3 bases to trimming and J lost 4 bases, with 12 bases between them. Germline V gene sequence: CDR1 MDHEN, CDR2 SYDVKM. The CDR3 sequence is 14 residues long. The CDR3 here is CASSFRGRAYGYTF. CDR3 sequence (DNA): TGTGCCAGCAGTTTCCGGGGTAGGGCCTATGGCTACACCTTC.

This chain joins TRBV28 and TRBJ1-2; tentatively, D is TRBD1 (6 bases). The CDR3 is 16 residues long. Trimming shortened V by 4 bases and J by 3 bases, and 18 bases separated the two germline ends. Germline loops: CDR1 MDHEN, CDR2 SYDVKM. The CDR3 reads CASSSPGGGLDYGYTF. CDR3 coding DNA: TGTGCCAGCAGTTCGCCGGGAGGGGGATTGGACTATGGCTACACCTTC.

Worth noting for this clone: The junction departs from the called germline gene at one end, perhaps through a read error. The V gene is TRBV25-1, the J gene TRBJ1-1, with 8 positions matching TRBD1. CDR3 size: 10 residues. The germline gives CDR1 MGHDK, CDR2 SYGVNS. The CDR3 is CASSDAHRGF. In DNA, the CDR3 is TGTGCCAGCAGTGACGCACACAGGGGGTTT.

This sequence joins TRBV29-1 and TRBJ2-1, with 8 positions matching TRBD1. The CDR3 has 14 residues. The germline gives CDR1 SQVTM, CDR2 ANQGSEA. Germline trimming cut 5 bases from V and 2 bases from J; bases unmatched to any gene: 5. CDR3 protein: CSVSDRGAYNEQFF. CDR3 bases: TGCAGCGTTTCCGACAGGGGCGCCTACAATGAGCAGTTCTTC.

V and J are TRBV2 and TRBJ1-6; 7 bases are a match to TRBD1. V trimming: 7 bases; J trimming: 6 bases; junction bases outside the gene matches: 6. Germline CDR1 reads SNHLY; CDR2 reads FYNNEI. This CDR3 region has 14 residues. The CDR3 protein is CASTVYRGNSPLHF. The CDR3 DNA reads TGTGCCAGCACGGTCTACAGGGGTAATTCACCCCTCCACTTT.

This chain links TRBV5-1 with TRBJ2-2; 8 nucleotides align to TRBD1. The germline V gene has CDR1 SGHRS and CDR2 YFSETQ. The V segment lost 0 bases and the J segment 4 bases; nucleotides outside the gene matches: 5. The CDR3 is made up of 16 amino acids. CDR3 in DNA: TGCGCCAGCAGCTTGGCCCTCGGACAGGGCACCGGGGAGCTGTTTTTT. This translates into CASSLALGQGTGELFF.

The genes are TRBV7-6 and TRBJ1-1; 9 bases align to TRBD1. CDR3 size: 15 residues. The junction had 9 bases not matched to a gene; V was cut back by 5 bases and J by 5 bases. Looked up from germline, CDR1 is SGHVS and CDR2 is FNYEAQ. CDR3 bases: TGTGCCAGCAGCCCAACGACAGGGGGAGGAACTGAAGCTTTCTTT. Translated: CASSPTTGGGTEAFF.

The chain carries TRBV7-9 and TRBJ2-5; 9 bases match TRBD2. With 8 bases clipped from V and 5 bases from J, the junction kept 6 bases outside the gene matches. The CDR3 consists of 13 residues. Germline CDR1 reads SEHNR; CDR2 reads FQNEAQ (reference sequence). In DNA form, the CDR3 reads TGTGCCAGCGGGGCGGGGGGGCTTGAGACCCAGTACTTC. Translating it yields CASGAGGLETQYF.

The rearrangement joins TRBV6-2 or TRBV6-3 to TRBJ2-1; TRBD1 agrees at 9 bases. CDR1 MNHEY and CDR2 SVGEGT come from the germline V gene. J was trimmed by 8 bases and V by 2 bases; bases with no gene match: 4. The CDR3 is 14 amino acids. The CDR3 sequence is CASSYRDRADEQFF. The CDR3 coding sequence is TGTGCCAGCAGTTACCGGGACAGGGCAGATGAGCAGTTCTTC.

Turning to this clone: Distinct nucleotide sequences in the sample also encode this CDR3. The chain is built from TRBV29-1 and TRBJ2-3; TRBD2 agrees at 11 bases. Germline values: CDR1 SQVTM, CDR2 ANQGSEA. V lost 6 bases to trimming and J lost 0 bases; unmatched junction nucleotides: 2. This CDR3 region has 14 residues. The CDR3 bases are TGCAGCGTCGGGACTAGCGGCAGCACAGATACGCAGTATTTT. Protein product: CSVGTSGSTDTQYF.